The clone carrying this T cell receptor beta chain has ten or more counts. Its antigen is still unknown. The read terminates 3 residues ahead of where the CDR3 ends, so the germline J gene completes it. Using immunoSEQ multiplex PCR, the repertoire was profiled, and TCRdb retains in-frame clones only, with some absent. The sample shows roughly 28,000 clones, none of them appearing just once. The sample originates from a study of T cell clonality in common variable immunodeficiency. Overall study results and limits: Compared with healthy controls, CVID subjects showed increased TCRbeta clonality, mostly in about a third. In common variable immunodeficiency, TCR beta chains reportedly carried fewer deletions and N-nucleotide insertions.

This CDR3 is built from 13 residues. Germline CDR1 reads SGHTA; CDR2 reads FQGTGA. The specimen was peripheral blood mononuclear cells. The V gene is TRBV7-3, the J gene TRBJ2-5, with 10 bases that match TRBD1. This sequence was found in a person between 18 and 75 years old in good health. The CDR3 spells CASSPGTGATQYF. The covered CDR3 bases are TGTGCCAGCAGCCCAGGGACAGGGGCAACC.